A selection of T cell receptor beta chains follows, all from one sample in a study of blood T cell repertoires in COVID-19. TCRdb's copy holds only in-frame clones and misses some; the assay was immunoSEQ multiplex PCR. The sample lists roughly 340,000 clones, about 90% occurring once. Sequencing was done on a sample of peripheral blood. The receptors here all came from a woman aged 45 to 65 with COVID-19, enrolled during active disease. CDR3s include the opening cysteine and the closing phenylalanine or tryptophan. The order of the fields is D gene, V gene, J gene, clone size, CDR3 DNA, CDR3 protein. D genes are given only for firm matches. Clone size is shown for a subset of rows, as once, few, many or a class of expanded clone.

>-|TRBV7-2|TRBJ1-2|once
TGTGCCAGCAGCTTTTTACAGGGAATGCGGTATGGCTACACCTTC
CASSFLQGMRYGYTF
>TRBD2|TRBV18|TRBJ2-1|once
TGTGCCAGCTCACCAGTCCGTGCTAGCGGGAGTAATGAGCAGTTCTTC
CASSPVRASGSNEQFF
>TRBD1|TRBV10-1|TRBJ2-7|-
TGCGCCAGCAGTTCGACAGGGTTCCCCTACGAGCAGTACTTC
CASSSTGFPYEQYF
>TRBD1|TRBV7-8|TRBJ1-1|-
TGTGCCAGCAGCGCGCGGACAGGGGTGAACACTGAAGCTTTCTTT
CASSARTGVNTEAFF
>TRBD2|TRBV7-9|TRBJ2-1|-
TGTGCCAGCAGCTCACGACTAGCGGGATCCCCCTACAATGAGCAGTTCTTC
CASSSRLAGSPYNEQFF
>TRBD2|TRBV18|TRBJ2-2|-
TGTGCCAGCTCACCACTGAAACTAGCGGTCACCGGGGAGCTGTTTTTT
CASSPLKLAVTGELFF
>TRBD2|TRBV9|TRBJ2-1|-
TGTGCCAGCAGCGACCACCGCGAGACTAGCGACTACAATGAGCAGTTCTTC
CASSDHRETSDYNEQFF
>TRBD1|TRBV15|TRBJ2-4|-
TGTGCCACCAGCAGGACAGGGAGCAAAAACATTCAGTACTTC
CATSRTGSKNIQYF
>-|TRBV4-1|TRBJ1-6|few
TGCGCCAGCAGCCAAGGACAGGACAATTCACCCCTCCACTTT
CASSQGQDNSPLHF
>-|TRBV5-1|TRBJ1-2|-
TGCGCCAGCAGCGACGACGGGTTTCTATATGGCTACACCTTC
CASSDDGFLYGYTF
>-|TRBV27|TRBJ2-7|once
TGTGCCAGCCGAGTAACGGGGCGCGGGGACTACGAGCAGTACTTC
CASRVTGRGDYEQYF
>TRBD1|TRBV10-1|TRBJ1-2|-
TGCGCCAGCATCCTAATAGTAAGGGACAGCTTACCTCCTAACTATGGCTACACCTTC
CASILIVRDSLPPNYGYTF
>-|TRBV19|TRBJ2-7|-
TGTGCCGTCTCTCAGGGATTAAACTACGAGCAGTACTTC
CAVSQGLNYEQYF
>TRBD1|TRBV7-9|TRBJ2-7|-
TGTGCCAGCAGCTTAAAGGGGACAGGGACATACGAGCAGTACTTC
CASSLKGTGTYEQYF
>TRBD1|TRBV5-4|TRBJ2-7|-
TGTGCCAGCAGCTTGATTGCAGGGGGCACGGGAGTCTACGAGCAGTACTTC
CASSLIAGGTGVYEQYF
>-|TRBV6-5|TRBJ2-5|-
TGTGCCAGCAGTTACTCTAGCGCGAACCTCCAAGAGACCCAGTACTTC
CASSYSSANLQETQYF
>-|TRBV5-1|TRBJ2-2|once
TGCGCCAGCAGCTTGGCTTCAGGGTCGAACACCGGGGAGCTGTTTTTT
CASSLASGSNTGELFF
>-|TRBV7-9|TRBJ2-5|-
TGTGCCAGCAGCCTATGGACGGGGGAAGAGACCCAGTACTTC
CASSLWTGEETQYF
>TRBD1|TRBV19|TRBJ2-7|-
TGTGCCAGTAGTAATACCGGGACAGGCTCCTACGAGCAGTACTTC
CASSNTGTGSYEQYF
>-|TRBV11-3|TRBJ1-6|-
TGTGCCAGCAGCCGCAGTGATTCACCCCTCCACTTT
CASSRSDSPLHF
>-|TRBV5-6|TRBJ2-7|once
TGTGCCAGCAGTCGCTTGAGGAGCGAGCAGTACTTC
CASSRLRSEQYF
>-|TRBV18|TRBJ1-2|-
TGTGCCAGCTCACCACCGTTGACGGAGAACTATGGCTACACCTTC
CASSPPLTENYGYTF
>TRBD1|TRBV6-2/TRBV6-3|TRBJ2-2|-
TGTGCCAGCAGTCCGACAGGGCTGACCGGGGAGCTGTTTTTT
CASSPTGLTGELFF
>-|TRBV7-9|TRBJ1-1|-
TGTGCCAGCAGCAAAGACATTGTCGCTGAAGCTTTCTTT
CASSKDIVAEAFF
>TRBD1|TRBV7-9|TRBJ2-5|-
TGTGCCAGCAGCTTAGCTAAGACAGGGGGCAAAGAGACCCAGTACTTC
CASSLAKTGGKETQYF
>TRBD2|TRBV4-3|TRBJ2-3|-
TGCGCCAGCAGCCAAGATCGGTGGGAGGGACTAGCGGGACGGGGAGGCACAGATACGCAGTATTTT
CASSQDRWEGLAGRGGTDTQYF
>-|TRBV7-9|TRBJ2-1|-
TGTGCCAGCAGCTTAGAATCCGGGTATGAGCAGTTCTTC
CASSLESGYEQFF
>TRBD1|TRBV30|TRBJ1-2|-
TGTGCCTGGAGTAGCCCGGACAGGGCGTTATATGGCTACACCTTC
CAWSSPDRALYGYTF
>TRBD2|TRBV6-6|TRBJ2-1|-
TGTGCCAGCAGTCCGCGGAGGACTAGCGGGGGAAGCAATGAGCAGTTCTTC
CASSPRRTSGGSNEQFF
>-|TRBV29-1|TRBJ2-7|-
TGCAGCGTTGAAGGGTTCAGGGGAACGGACGAGCAGTACTTC
CSVEGFRGTDEQYF
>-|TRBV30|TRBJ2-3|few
TGTGCCTGGAGTGTATTCCTGCAGGGCCCAGATACGCAGTATTTT
CAWSVFLQGPDTQYF
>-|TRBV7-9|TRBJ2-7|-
TGTGCCAGCAGCTTACCTACTAGTAGAGTGTACGAGCAGTACTTC
CASSLPTSRVYEQYF
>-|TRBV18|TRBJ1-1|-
TGTGCCAGCTCTTTACAGGGGAACACTGAAGCTTTCTTT
CASSLQGNTEAFF
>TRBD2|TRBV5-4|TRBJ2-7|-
TGTGCCAGCAGCTTAAGACTAGCGGGAGGGCCGGGGTACGAGCAGTACTTC
CASSLRLAGGPGYEQYF
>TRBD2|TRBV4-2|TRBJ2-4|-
TGTGCCAGCAGCCTTCGACTAGCGGGAGCCCTCCTCATAGAAGCCAAAAACATTCAGTACTTC
CASSLRLAGALLIEAKNIQYF
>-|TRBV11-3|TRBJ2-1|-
TGTGCCAGCAGTGGTGGACAGTACAATGAGCAGTTCTTC
CASSGGQYNEQFF
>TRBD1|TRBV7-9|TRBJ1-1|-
TGTGCCAGCAGCCCGGTTGCAGGGGGCCTGACTGAAGCTTTCTTT
CASSPVAGGLTEAFF
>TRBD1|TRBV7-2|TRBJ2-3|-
TGTGCCAGCAGCTTAATGGGACAGGGACCCTTGAGCACAGATACGCAGTATTTT
CASSLMGQGPLSTDTQYF
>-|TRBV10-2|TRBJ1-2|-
TGCGCCAGCAGTGAGACCCCCGGCTATGGCTACACCTTC
CASSETPGYGYTF
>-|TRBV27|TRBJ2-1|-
TGTGCCAGCGGAAGTGGTTGGAGAAACAATGAGCAGTTCTTC
CASGSGWRNNEQFF
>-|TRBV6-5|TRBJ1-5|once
TGTGCCAGCAGTTACGGAGGCAGCAACAATCAGCCCCAGCATTTT
CASSYGGSNNQPQHF
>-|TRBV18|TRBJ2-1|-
TGTGCCAGCTCACCGCCTCACTTTCGCGGAGCCTACAATGAGCAGTTCTTC
CASSPPHFRGAYNEQFF
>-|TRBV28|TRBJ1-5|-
TGTGCCAGCAGTTCATCCCGACGCCGGGACAATCTATATAGCAATCAGCCCCAGCATTTT
CASSSSRRRDNLYSNQPQHF
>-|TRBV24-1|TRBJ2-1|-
TGTGCCACCAGTGACTACCCTAGCCCGGCCAGGGGCAATGAGCAGTTCTTC
CATSDYPSPARGNEQFF
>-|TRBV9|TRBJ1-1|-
TGTGCCAGCAGCGTAAGCGGGAGGGGCAACACTGAAGCTTTCTTT
CASSVSGRGNTEAFF
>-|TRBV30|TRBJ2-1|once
TGTGCCTGGAGGCGGGGGCCTTACAATGAGCAGTTCTTC
CAWRRGPYNEQFF
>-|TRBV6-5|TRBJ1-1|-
TGTGCCACCCATGATAGAGGGAACACTGAAGCTTTCTTT
CATHDRGNTEAFF